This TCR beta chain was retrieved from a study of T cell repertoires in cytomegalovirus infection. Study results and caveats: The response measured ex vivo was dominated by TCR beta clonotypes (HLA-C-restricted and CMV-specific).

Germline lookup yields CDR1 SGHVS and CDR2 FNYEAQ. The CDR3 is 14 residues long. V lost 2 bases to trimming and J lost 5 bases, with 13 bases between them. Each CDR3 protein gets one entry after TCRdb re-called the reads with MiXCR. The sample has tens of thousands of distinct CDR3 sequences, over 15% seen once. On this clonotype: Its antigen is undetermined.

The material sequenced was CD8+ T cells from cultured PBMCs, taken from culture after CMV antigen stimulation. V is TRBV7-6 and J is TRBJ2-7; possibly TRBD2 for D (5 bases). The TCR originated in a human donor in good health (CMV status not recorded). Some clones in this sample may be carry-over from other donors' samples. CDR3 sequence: CASSLFNEGHEQYF. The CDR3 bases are TGTGCCAGCAGCTTATTTAATGAGGGTCACGAGCAGTACTTC.